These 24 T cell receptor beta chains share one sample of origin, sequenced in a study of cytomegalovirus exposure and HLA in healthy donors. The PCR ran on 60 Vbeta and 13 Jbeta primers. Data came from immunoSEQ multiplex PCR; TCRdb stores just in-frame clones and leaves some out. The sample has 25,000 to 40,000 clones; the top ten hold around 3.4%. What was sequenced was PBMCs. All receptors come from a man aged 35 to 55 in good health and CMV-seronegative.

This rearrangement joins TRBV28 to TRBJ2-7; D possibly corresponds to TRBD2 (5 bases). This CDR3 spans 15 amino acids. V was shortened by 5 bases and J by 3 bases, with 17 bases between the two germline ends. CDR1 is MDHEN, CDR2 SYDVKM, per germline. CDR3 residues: CASSPVWRANYEQYF. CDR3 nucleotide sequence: TGTGCCAGCAGTCCCGTTTGGCGGGCTAACTACGAGCAGTACTTC.

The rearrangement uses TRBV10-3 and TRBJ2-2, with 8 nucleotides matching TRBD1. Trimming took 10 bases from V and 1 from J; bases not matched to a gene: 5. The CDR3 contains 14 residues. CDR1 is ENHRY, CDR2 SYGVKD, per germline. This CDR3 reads CASSGGENTGELFF. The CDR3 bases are TGTGCCAGCTCAGGGGGCGAGAACACCGGGGAGCTGTTTTTT.

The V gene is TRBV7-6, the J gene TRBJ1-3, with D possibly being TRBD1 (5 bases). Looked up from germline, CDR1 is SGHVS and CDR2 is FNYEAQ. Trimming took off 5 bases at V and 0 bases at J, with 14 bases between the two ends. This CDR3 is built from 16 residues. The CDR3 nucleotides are TGTGCCAGCAGCCGCACGGGGGATAGCTCTGGAAACACCATATATTTT. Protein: CASSRTGDSSGNTIYF.

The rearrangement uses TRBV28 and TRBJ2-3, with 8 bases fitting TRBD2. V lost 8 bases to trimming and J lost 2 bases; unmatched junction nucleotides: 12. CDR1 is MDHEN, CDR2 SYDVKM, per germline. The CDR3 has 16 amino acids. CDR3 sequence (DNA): TGTGCCAGCGCGGATGAGCGGGGGTCGTTCACAGATACGCAGTATTTT. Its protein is CASADERGSFTDTQYF.

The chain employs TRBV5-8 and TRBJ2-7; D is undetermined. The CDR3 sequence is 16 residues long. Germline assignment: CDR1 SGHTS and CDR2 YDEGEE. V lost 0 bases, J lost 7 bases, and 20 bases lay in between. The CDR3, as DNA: TGTGCCAGCAGCTTGGCTGGCAGGCAATCGTCCCGGGAGCAGTACTTC. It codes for CASSLAGRQSSREQYF.

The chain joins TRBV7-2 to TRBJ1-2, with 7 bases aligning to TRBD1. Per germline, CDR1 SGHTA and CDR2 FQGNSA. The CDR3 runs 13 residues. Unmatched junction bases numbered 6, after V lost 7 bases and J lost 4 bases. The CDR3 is CASNLQGPYGYTF. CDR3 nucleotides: TGTGCCAGCAATCTACAGGGGCCCTATGGCTACACCTTC.

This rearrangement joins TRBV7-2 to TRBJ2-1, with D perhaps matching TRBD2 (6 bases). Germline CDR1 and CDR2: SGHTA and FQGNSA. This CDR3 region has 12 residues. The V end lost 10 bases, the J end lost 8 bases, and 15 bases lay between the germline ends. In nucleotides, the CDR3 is TGTGCCACCAGACGGGGGATGGATGAGCAGTTCTTC. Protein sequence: CATRRGMDEQFF.

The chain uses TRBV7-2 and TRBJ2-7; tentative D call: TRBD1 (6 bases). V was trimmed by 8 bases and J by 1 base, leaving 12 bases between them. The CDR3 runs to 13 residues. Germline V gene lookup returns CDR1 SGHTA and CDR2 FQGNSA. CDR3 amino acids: CASAGQMSYEQYF. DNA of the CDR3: TGTGCCAGCGCCGGACAGATGTCCTACGAGCAGTACTTC.

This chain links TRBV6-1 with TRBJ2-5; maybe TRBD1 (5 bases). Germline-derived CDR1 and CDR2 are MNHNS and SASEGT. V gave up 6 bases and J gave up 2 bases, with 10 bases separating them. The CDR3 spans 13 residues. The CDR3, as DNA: TGTGCCAGCAGCTGGGGCCCTCAAGAGACCCAGTACTTC. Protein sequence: CASSWGPQETQYF.

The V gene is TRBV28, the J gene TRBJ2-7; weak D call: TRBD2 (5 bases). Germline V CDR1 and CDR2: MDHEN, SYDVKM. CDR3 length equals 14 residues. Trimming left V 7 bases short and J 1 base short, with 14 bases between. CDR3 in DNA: TGTGCCAGCACCCCGAGAGGGAATTCCTACGAGCAGTACTTC. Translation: CASTPRGNSYEQYF.

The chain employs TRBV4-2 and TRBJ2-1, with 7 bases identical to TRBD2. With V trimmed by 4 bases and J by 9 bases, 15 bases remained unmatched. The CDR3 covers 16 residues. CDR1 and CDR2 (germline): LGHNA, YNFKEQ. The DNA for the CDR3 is TGTGCCAGCAGCCCGGCCGGGACTACGAGGGGAGGTGAGCAGTTCTTC. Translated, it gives CASSPAGTTRGGEQFF.

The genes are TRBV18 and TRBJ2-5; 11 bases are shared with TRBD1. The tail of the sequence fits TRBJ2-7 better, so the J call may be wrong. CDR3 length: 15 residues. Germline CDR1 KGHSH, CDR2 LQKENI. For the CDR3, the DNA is TGTGCCAGCTCACCCTGGAGGGGACAGGGGGACGAGCAGTACTTC. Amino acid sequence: CASSPWRGQGDEQYF.

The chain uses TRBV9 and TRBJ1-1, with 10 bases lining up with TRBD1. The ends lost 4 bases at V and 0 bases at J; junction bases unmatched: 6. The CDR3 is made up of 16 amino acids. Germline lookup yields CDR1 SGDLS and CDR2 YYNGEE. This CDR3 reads CASSSWDRGMNTEAFF. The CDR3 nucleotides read TGTGCCAGCAGCTCTTGGGACAGGGGCATGAACACTGAAGCTTTCTTT.

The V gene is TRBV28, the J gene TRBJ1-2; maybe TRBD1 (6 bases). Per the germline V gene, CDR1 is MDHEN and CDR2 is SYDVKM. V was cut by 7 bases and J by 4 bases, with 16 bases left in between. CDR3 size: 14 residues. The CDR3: CASIPDRYFYGYTF. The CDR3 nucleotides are TGTGCCAGCATTCCGGACAGATATTTCTATGGCTACACCTTC.

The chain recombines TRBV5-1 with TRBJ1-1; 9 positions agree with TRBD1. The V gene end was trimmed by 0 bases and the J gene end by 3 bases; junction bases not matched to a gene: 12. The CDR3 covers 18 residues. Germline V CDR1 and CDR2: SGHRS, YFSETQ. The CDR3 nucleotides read TGCGCCAGCAGCTTGGCCTACTCGGGGACAGGGTCCGACACTGAAGCTTTCTTT. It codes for CASSLAYSGTGSDTEAFF.

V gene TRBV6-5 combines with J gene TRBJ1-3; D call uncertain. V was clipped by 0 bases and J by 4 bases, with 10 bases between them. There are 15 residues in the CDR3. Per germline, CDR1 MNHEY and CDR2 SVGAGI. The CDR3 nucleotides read TGTGCCAGCAGTTACTCGCGGGAGGCGGGAAACACCATATATTTT. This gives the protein CASSYSREAGNTIYF.

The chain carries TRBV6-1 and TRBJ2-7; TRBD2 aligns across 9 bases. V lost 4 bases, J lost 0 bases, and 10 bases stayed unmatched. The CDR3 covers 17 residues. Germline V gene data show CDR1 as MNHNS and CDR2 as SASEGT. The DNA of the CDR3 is TGTGCCAGCAGTGGGTCGCTAGCGGGAACCATCTCCTACGAGCAGTACTTC. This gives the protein CASSGSLAGTISYEQYF.

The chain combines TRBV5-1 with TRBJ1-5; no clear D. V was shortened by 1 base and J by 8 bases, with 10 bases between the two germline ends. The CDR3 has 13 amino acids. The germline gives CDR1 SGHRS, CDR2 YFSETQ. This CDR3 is CASSLSGLEPQHF. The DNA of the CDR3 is TGCGCCAGCAGCTTGTCCGGTTTGGAGCCCCAGCATTTT.

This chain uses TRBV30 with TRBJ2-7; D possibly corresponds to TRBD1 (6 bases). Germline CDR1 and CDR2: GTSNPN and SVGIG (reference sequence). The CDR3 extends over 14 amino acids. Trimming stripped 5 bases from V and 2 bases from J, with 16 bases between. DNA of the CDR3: TGTGCCTGGGCCCGGGACATTGGGGCCTACGAGCAGTACTTC. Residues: CAWARDIGAYEQYF.

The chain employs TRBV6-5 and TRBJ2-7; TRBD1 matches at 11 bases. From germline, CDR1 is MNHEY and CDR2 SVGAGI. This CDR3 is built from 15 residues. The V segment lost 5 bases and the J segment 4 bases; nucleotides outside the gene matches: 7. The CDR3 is CASSHRTGGRYEQYF. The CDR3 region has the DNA TGTGCCAGCAGTCACCGGACAGGGGGCAGGTACGAGCAGTACTTC.

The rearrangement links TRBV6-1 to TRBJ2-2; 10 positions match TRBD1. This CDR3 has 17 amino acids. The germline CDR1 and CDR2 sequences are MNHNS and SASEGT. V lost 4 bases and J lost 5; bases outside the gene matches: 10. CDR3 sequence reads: CASSVRRTGGGTGELFF. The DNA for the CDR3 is TGTGCCAGCAGTGTGCGAAGGACAGGGGGAGGGACCGGGGAGCTGTTTTTT.

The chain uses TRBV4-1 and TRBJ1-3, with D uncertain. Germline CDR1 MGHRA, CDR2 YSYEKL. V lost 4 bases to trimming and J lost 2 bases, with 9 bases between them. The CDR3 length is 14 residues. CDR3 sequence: CASSRLLAGNTIYF. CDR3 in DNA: TGCGCCAGCAGCCGGCTCCTCGCTGGAAACACCATATATTTT.

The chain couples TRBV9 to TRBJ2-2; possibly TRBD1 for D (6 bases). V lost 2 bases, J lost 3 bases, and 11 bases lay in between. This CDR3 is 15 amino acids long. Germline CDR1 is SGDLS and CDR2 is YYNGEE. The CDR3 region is CASSVQGRDTGELFF. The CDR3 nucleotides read TGTGCCAGCAGCGTGCAGGGGCGCGACACCGGGGAGCTGTTTTTT.

CDR3 in DNA: TGTGCCAGCAGCCAAGACAGGGGGGTTACTCAGCCCCAGCATTTT. As protein: CASSQDRGVTQPQHF. The rearrangement uses TRBV4-2 and TRBJ1-5, with 7 nucleotides matching TRBD1. The length of the CDR3 is 15 residues. Germline trimming cut 0 bases from V and 6 bases from J; bases unmatched to any gene: 5. CDR1 is LGHNA and CDR2 is YNFKEQ in the germline V gene.